These 26 T cell receptor beta chains share one sample of origin, sequenced in a study of a mutant IDH1 vaccine in newly diagnosed glioma. Clones were read by immunoSEQ multiplex PCR, and TCRdb kept only the in-frame ones, dropping some. The table includes 20,000 or so clones, approximately 85% detected once. Time point specified: baseline, week 1 (first vaccination visit). Treatment noted: pre-vaccination baseline after standard-of-care therapy. This sample comprised PBMCs, obtained from a glioma patient treated with radiotherapy, temozolomide or both. All receptors come from a middle-aged man with glioma.

This clone appeared a single time. This sequence joins TRBV7-2 and TRBJ1-2; 8 bases are a match to TRBD1. Trimming removed 5 bases from V and 3 bases from J; junction bases left unmatched: 17. This CDR3 region has 18 residues. Germline CDR1 and CDR2: SGHTA and FQGNSA. The CDR3 nucleotides read TGTGCCAGCAGCGACAACCGAATCCAGGGGGCGCGGGACTATGGCTACACCTTC. This translates into CASSDNRIQGARDYGYTF.

The V and J genes are TRBV29-1 and TRBJ2-5, with D possibly TRBD1 on 7 matching bases. The CDR3 sequence is 13 residues long. With 3 bases removed from V and 5 bases from J, the gap between germline ends came to 13 bases. The germline CDR1 and CDR2 sequences are SQVTM and ANQGSEA. The CDR3 DNA reads as TGCAGCGTTGATCGGGGGACAGTGGAGACCCAGTACTTC. Residues: CSVDRGTVETQYF.

This clone was seen a single time. The V call is TRBV5-4, the J call TRBJ1-1; no clear D gene. Looked up from germline, CDR1 is SGHNT and CDR2 is YYREEE (reference sequence). This CDR3 has 13 amino acids. The ends were cut back, 3 bases at V and 8 bases at J, with 14 bases in the middle. The CDR3, as DNA: TGTGCCAGCAGCTCGAACCGGGCATTAGAAGCTTTCTTT. Translating gives CASSSNRALEAFF.

The rearrangement joins TRBV6-6 to TRBJ1-1; unclear D gene. The CDR3 has 12 amino acids. Trimming pared 0 bases from V and 1 base from J, leaving 0 bases between. CDR1 MNHNY and CDR2 SVGAGI come from the germline V gene (reference sequence). CDR3 amino acids: CASSYSNTEAFF. The CDR3 DNA follows: TGTGCCAGCAGTTACTCGAACACTGAAGCTTTCTTT.

This clone came up once. The CDR3 reads CASSAWDRDYEKLFF. DNA of the CDR3: TGTGCCAGCAGCGCATGGGACAGGGACTATGAAAAACTGTTTTTT. This chain links TRBV9 with TRBJ1-4; 9 bases line up with TRBD1. CDR1 and CDR2 (germline): SGDLS, YYNGEE. The CDR3 totals 15 residues. The V segment lost 3 bases and the J segment 6 bases; nucleotides outside the gene matches: 6.

The CDR3 sequence is CASSYGGKAFF. In DNA form, the CDR3 reads TGTGCCAGCAGTTACGGGGGTAAAGCTTTCTTC. This chain links TRBV6-5 with TRBJ2-1, with D possibly called TRBD1 or TRBD2 (5 bases each). This CDR3 has 11 residues. The V gene lost 2 bases and the J gene lost 16 bases, with 12 bases spanning the gap. Germline loops: CDR1 MNHEY, CDR2 SVGAGI.

CDR3 residues: CASSPTGLGNLNTEAFF. The CDR3 DNA is TGTGCCAGTAGTCCCACAGGGCTGGGGAATTTGAACACTGAAGCTTTCTTT. V usage is TRBV19 and J usage is TRBJ1-1; D is perhaps TRBD1 (6 bases). CDR1 is LNHDA and CDR2 is SQIVND in the germline V gene (reference sequence). The CDR3 totals 17 residues. V was shortened by 5 bases and J by 0 bases, with 19 bases between the two germline ends.

The V gene is TRBV2, the J gene TRBJ1-5, with D unclear. CDR1 and CDR2 (germline): SNHLY, FYNNEI. The ends were cut back, 5 bases at V and 7 bases at J, with 12 bases in the middle. The CDR3 has 13 residues. The DNA for the CDR3 is TGTGCCAGCAGTTGGGGTCTTGGACAGCCCCAGCATTTT. Translated: CASSWGLGQPQHF. Using reference TRBV2 and TRBJ1-5 for the parts outside the CDR3, the full variable domain is EPEVTQTPSHQVTQMGQEVILRCVPISNHLYFYWYRQILGQKVEFLVSFYNNEISEKSEIFDDQFSVERPDGSNFTLKIRSTKLEDSAMYFCASSWGLGQPQHFGDGTRLSIL.

This chain links TRBV15 with TRBJ1-5; D remains unclear. This CDR3 comprises 15 residues. Germline V gives CDR1 LNHNV, CDR2 YYDKDF (reference sequence). Trimming shortened V by 3 bases and J by 2 bases, and 11 bases separated the two germline ends. The CDR3 DNA reads as TGTGCCACCAGCAGTGGTAGACTAGGCAATCAGCCCCAGCATTTT. Protein product: CATSSGRLGNQPQHF. Supplemented by reference TRBV15 and TRBJ1-5, the full variable domain reads DAMVIQNPRYQVTQFGKPVTLSCSQTLNHNVMYWYQQKSSQAPKLLFHYYDKDFNNEADTPDNFQSRRPNTSFCFLDIRSPGLGDTAMYLCATSSGRLGNQPQHFGDGTRLSIL.

This chain uses TRBV5-6 with TRBJ1-2; 7 bases map to TRBD1. V dropped 4 bases and J dropped 1; count of bases not matched to a gene: 13. The length of the CDR3 is 17 residues. The germline CDR1 and CDR2 sequences are SGHDT and YYEEEE. CDR3 nucleotide sequence: TGTGCCAGCAGCCAATTGAGTCCGACAGGGCTTAACTATGGCTACACCTTC. Encoded protein: CASSQLSPTGLNYGYTF.

The chain uses TRBV19 and TRBJ2-2, with D unclear. Germline lookup yields CDR1 LNHDA and CDR2 SQIVND (reference sequence). V was pared by 4 bases and J by 5 bases, with 11 bases between. CDR3 length: 14 amino acids. DNA of the CDR3: TGTGCCAGTAGTAGTTCACCCCCGACCGGGGAGCTGTTTTTT. It codes for CASSSSPPTGELFF.

This chain uses TRBV6-6 with TRBJ1-2, with D possibly TRBD1 on 6 matching bases. The V end lost 7 bases, the J end lost 8 bases, and 17 bases lay between the germline ends. Germline loops: CDR1 MNHNY, CDR2 SVGAGI (reference sequence). CDR3 length: 13 residues. The CDR3 protein is CASNIDRSLGYTF. DNA for the CDR3: TGTGCCAGCAACATCGACAGGTCTTTGGGCTACACCTTC.

CDR3 sequence (DNA): TGTGCCAGCATCCTGACTAGCGGGTACAATGAGCAGTTCTTC. Protein: CASILTSGYNEQFF. The V call is TRBV28, the J call TRBJ2-1; 10 bases are a match to TRBD2. V shed 7 bases, J shed 4 bases, and the junction held 4 bases outside the gene matches. The CDR3 is 14 amino acids. From germline, CDR1 is MDHEN and CDR2 SYDVKM.

The V call is TRBV19, the J call TRBJ2-2, with 9 positions matching TRBD1. The CDR3 is 18 amino acids. Germline assignment: CDR1 LNHDA and CDR2 SQIVND (reference sequence). Trimming removed 4 bases from V and 6 bases from J; junction bases left unmatched: 15. Here the CDR3 DNA reads TGTGCCAGTAGTAGACTCCCCGGGACAGGGTATTTTTCCGGGGAGCTGTTTTTT. Translating it yields CASSRLPGTGYFSGELFF. Combining the CDR3 with reference TRBV19 and TRBJ2-2 gives the whole variable domain DGGITQSPKYLFRKEGQNVTLSCEQNLNHDAMYWYRQDPGQGLRLIYYSQIVNDFQKGDIAEGYSVSREKKESFPLTVTSAQKNPTAFYLCASSRLPGTGYFSGELFFGEGSRLTVL.

This clone has just one count. CDR3 sequence (DNA): TGCAGCGGGACTAGCGGGAGTTCAGATACGCAGTATTTT. Encoded protein: CSGTSGSSDTQYF. V and J are TRBV29-1 and TRBJ2-3; TRBD2 agrees at 13 bases. V trimming: 7 bases; J trimming: 4 bases; junction bases outside the gene matches: 2. Per germline, CDR1 SQVTM and CDR2 ANQGSEA. The CDR3 consists of 13 residues.

This clone was recorded a few times. The chain uses TRBV25-1 and TRBJ2-1; D is uncertain. The germline V gene has CDR1 MGHDK and CDR2 SYGVNS. The V gene lost 1 base and the J gene lost 0 bases, with 10 bases spanning the gap. The CDR3 runs 16 residues. The CDR3, as DNA: TGTGCCAGCAGTGAATTTAGAACAGCCTCCTACAATGAGCAGTTCTTC. It specifies CASSEFRTASYNEQFF.

The chain carries TRBV7-9 and TRBJ1-1, with D unresolved. CDR3 length equals 14 residues. V was cut by 1 base and J by 1 base, with 7 bases left in between. Germline-derived CDR1 and CDR2 are SEHNR and FQNEAQ (reference sequence). The CDR3 loop is CASSLGVWNTEAFF. The CDR3 DNA reads as TGTGCCAGCAGCTTAGGAGTGTGGAACACTGAAGCTTTCTTT.

The chain employs TRBV4-3 and TRBJ2-7; D might be TRBD1 (5 bases). Trimming removed 1 base at V and 0 bases at J, with 7 bases between. Germline values: CDR1 LGHNA, CDR2 YSLEER. This CDR3 region has 14 residues. The chain's CDR3 is CASSQGQFSYEQYF. DNA for the CDR3: TGCGCCAGCAGCCAAGGACAGTTCTCCTACGAGCAGTACTTC.

As DNA, the CDR3 is TGTGCCATCAGTGAACTTGGTGAAAAACTGTTTTTT. This codes for CAISELGEKLFF. This rearrangement joins TRBV10-3 to TRBJ1-4; D call uncertain. V lost 3 bases and J lost 7, with 6 bases in between. The germline V gene encodes CDR1 ENHRY and CDR2 SYGVKD. The CDR3 loop spans 12 amino acids.

V gene TRBV7-9 combines with J gene TRBJ2-7; 15 nucleotides align to TRBD2. The CDR3 is made up of 19 amino acids. Germline V gene data show CDR1 as SEHNR and CDR2 as FQNEAQ (reference sequence). Trimming cost V 5 bases and J 3 bases; bases outside gene matches: 14. The CDR3 reads CASSPLPGLAGGLGYEQYF. The DNA for the CDR3 is TGTGCCAGCAGCCCTCTTCCGGGACTAGCGGGAGGACTTGGCTACGAGCAGTACTTC.

The chain carries TRBV7-9 and TRBJ1-2, with D possibly matching TRBD1 (6 bases). Trimming removed 1 base from V and 5 bases from J, with 14 bases in between. Germline lookup yields CDR1 SEHNR and CDR2 FQNEAQ (reference sequence). The CDR3 is 15 residues long. The CDR3 reads CASSLERTEIYGYTF. In nucleotides, the CDR3 is TGTGCCAGCAGCTTAGAAAGGACAGAAATTTATGGCTACACCTTC. Looking up the rest from reference TRBV7-9 and TRBJ1-2 gives the full variable domain: DTGVSQNPRHKITKRGQNVTFRCDPISEHNRLYWYRQTLGQGPEFLTYFQNEAQLEKSRLLSDRFSAERPKGSFSTLEIQRTEQGDSAMYLCASSLERTEIYGYTFGSGTRLTVV.

The chain has TRBV2 and TRBJ2-3, with a tentative D call TRBD1 (6 bases). Germline assignment: CDR1 SNHLY and CDR2 FYNNEI. This CDR3 is built from 17 residues. V was cut by 1 base and J by 4 bases, with 18 bases left in between. The CDR3 nucleotides are TGTGCCAGCAGTGAAGACATTCGGACAGTCATCCCAGATACGCAGTATTTT. Translation gives CASSEDIRTVIPDTQYF.

In this sample, this clone turned up once. The chain has TRBV25-1 and TRBJ1-6; TRBD1 agrees at 10 bases. V shed 5 bases, J shed 1 base, and the junction held 8 bases outside the gene matches. The germline CDR1 and CDR2 sequences are MGHDK and SYGVNS. The CDR3 contains 18 residues. The CDR3: CASSQRTGGFSYNSPLHF. In DNA, the CDR3 is TGTGCCAGCAGTCAAAGGACAGGGGGGTTTTCCTATAATTCACCCCTCCACTTT.

The CDR3 DNA reads TGTGCCAGCAGCTTAGTACAGGGTCCTAACTATGGCTACACCTTC. Its protein is CASSLVQGPNYGYTF. J is TRBJ1-2 and V is TRBV7-2, with D possibly matching TRBD1 (6 bases). CDR1 is SGHTA, CDR2 FQGNSA, per germline. This CDR3 comprises 15 residues. The V end was cut by 1 base, the J end by 0 bases, with 9 bases between.

The chain has TRBV7-2 and TRBJ1-2; no definite D call. V gave up 5 bases and J gave up 9 bases, with 13 bases separating them. The CDR3 runs to 12 residues. Germline CDR1 SGHTA, CDR2 FQGNSA. CDR3 in amino acids: CASSDHGERYTF. Here the CDR3 DNA reads TGTGCCAGCAGCGACCACGGGGAGCGCTACACCTTC.

This chain connects TRBV6-5 to TRBJ1-3; 8 bases align to TRBD1. CDR3 size: 15 residues. J was trimmed by 4 bases and V by 2 bases; bases with no gene match: 4. The germline gives CDR1 MNHEY, CDR2 SVGAGI. As DNA, the CDR3 is TGTGCCAGCAGTTACGGCAGGGGGCCGGGAAACACCATATATTTT. The encoded protein is CASSYGRGPGNTIYF.